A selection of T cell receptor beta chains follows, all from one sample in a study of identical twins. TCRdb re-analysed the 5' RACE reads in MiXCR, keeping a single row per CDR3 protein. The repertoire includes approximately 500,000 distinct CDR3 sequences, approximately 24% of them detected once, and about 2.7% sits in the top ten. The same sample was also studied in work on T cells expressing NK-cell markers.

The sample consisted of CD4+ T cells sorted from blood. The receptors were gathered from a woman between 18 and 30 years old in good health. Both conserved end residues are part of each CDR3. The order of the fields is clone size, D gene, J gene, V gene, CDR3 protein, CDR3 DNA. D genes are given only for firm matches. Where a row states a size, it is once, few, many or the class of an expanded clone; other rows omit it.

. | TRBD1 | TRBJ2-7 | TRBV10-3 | CAIRPGQEGEQYF | TGTGCCATCAGGCCGGGACAGGAGGGCGAGCAGTACTTC
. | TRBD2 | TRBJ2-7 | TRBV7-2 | CASSLVGVAGRSYEQYF | TGTGCCAGCAGCTTAGTCGGAGTAGCGGGAAGGTCCTACGAGCAGTACTTC
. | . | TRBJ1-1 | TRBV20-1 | CSARDWGGKNTEAFF | TGCAGTGCTAGAGATTGGGGGGGTAAGAACACTGAAGCTTTCTTT
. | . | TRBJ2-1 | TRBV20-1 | CSAKIPGRMSSYNEQFF | TGCAGTGCGAAAATCCCGGGGCGTATGAGCTCCTACAATGAGCAGTTCTTC
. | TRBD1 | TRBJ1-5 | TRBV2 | CAIGTDNQPQHF | TGTGCCATCGGGACAGACAATCAGCCCCAGCATTTT
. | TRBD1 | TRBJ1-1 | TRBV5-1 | CASTAGTGLFEAFF | TGCGCCAGCACCGCCGGGACAGGCCTCTTTGAAGCTTTCTTT
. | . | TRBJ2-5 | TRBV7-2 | CASSPRALGPQETQYF | TGTGCCAGCAGCCCCCGCGCGCTAGGTCCTCAAGAGACCCAGTACTTC
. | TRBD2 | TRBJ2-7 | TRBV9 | CASSVGLAGAPREQYF | TGTGCCAGCAGCGTAGGCCTAGCGGGAGCCCCGCGCGAGCAGTACTTC
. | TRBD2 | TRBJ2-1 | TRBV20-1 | CSARDQTSGRYNEQFF | TGCAGTGCTAGAGATCAAACTAGCGGGAGGTACAATGAGCAGTTCTTC
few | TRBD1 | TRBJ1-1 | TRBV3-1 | CASSQEIRGTEAFF | TGTGCCAGCAGCCAAGAGATCAGGGGGACTGAAGCTTTCTTT
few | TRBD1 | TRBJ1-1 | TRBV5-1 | CASSLERGRAEAFF | TGCGCCAGCAGCTTGGAGAGGGGGCGGGCTGAAGCTTTCTTT
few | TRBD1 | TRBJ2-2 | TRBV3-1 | CASGFGQGNTGELFF | TGTGCCAGCGGCTTCGGACAGGGCAACACCGGGGAGCTGTTTTTT
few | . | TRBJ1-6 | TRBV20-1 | CSARGGWYNSPLHF | TGCAGTGCTAGAGGGGGTTGGTATAATTCACCCCTCCACTTT
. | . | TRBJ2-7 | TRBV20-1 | CSASKDLAEQYF | TGCAGTGCTAGTAAAGATCTAGCCGAGCAGTACTTC
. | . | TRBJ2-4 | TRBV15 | CATSRDRRPTEGYF | TGTGCCACCAGCAGAGACCGTCGGCCGACGGAGGGATACTTC
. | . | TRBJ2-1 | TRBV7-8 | CASSTVALKGGNEQFF | TGTGCCAGCAGCACAGTAGCGCTGAAAGGGGGCAATGAGCAGTTCTTC
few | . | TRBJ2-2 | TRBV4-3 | CASSQDSWAITGELFF | TGCGCCAGCAGCCAAGATAGCTGGGCTATAACCGGGGAGCTGTTTTTT
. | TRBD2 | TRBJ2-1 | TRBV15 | CATSRDAGDEQFF | TGTGCCACCAGCAGAGATGCGGGAGACGAGCAGTTCTTC
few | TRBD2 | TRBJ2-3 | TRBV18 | CASSALLAAGSTDTQYF | TGTGCCAGCTCAGCCCTACTCGCAGCGGGGTCCACAGATACGCAGTATTTT
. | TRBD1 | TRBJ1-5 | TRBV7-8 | CASSPGTARGPQHF | TGTGCCAGCAGCCCCGGGACAGCTAGAGGTCCCCAGCATTTT
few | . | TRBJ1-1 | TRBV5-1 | CASSLDAMGTEAFF | TGCGCCAGCAGCTTGGACGCGATGGGCACTGAAGCTTTCTTT